The 16 T cell receptor beta chains in this list originate from one sample, sequenced in a study of T cell responses to AZD1222 COVID-19 vaccine. Sequenced by immunoSEQ multiplex PCR; TCRdb stores in-frame clones only, minus some. This table holds 75,000 to 100,000 clones, approximately 86% found once. The sequences come from peripheral blood, collected on day 0 of AZD1222 vaccination. The receptors come from an adult in good health.

The CDR3 nucleotides read TGTGCCAGCAGCCAAGGGTTAGAGCAACGAAGCTCCTACAATGAGCAGTTCTTC. As protein: CASSQGLEQRSSYNEQFF. The genes are TRBV5-5 and TRBJ2-1; D call uncertain. This CDR3 is 18 amino acids long. Trimming took off 4 bases at V and 0 bases at J, with 20 bases between the two ends. The germline V gene has CDR1 SGHKS and CDR2 YYEKEE (reference sequence). Combining the CDR3 with reference TRBV5-5 and TRBJ2-1 gives the whole variable domain DAGVTQSPTHLIKTRGQQVTLRCSPISGHKSVSWYQQVLGQGPQFIFQYYEKEERGRGNFPDRFSARQFPNYSSELNVNALLLGDSALYLCASSQGLEQRSSYNEQFFGPGTRLTVL.

V gene TRBV27 combines with J gene TRBJ2-7, with 9 bases matching TRBD1. V shed 4 bases, J shed 7 bases, and the junction held 8 bases outside the gene matches. The CDR3 extends over 14 amino acids. Per the germline V gene, CDR1 is MNHEY and CDR2 is SMNVEV (reference sequence). The CDR3 nucleotides are TGTGCCAGCAGTTATCGGACAGGGGCAGGGGAGCAGTACTTC. Amino acids: CASSYRTGAGEQYF.

The rearrangement links TRBV7-3 to TRBJ2-3; 7 bases align to TRBD2. J lost 14 bases, V lost 4 bases, and 9 bases had no gene match. Germline assignment: CDR1 SGHTA and CDR2 FQGTGA. The CDR3 is 12 amino acids. CDR3 sequence reads: CASSSSTSLVYF. For the CDR3, the DNA is TGTGCCAGCAGCTCATCGACTAGCCTTGTGTATTTT.

The gene calls are TRBV29-1 and TRBJ2-1, with TRBD2 identical over 7 bases. CDR3 length: 14 residues. CDR1 is SQVTM and CDR2 is ANQGSEA in the germline V gene. The trim removed 6 bases at V and 0 bases at J, leaving 5 bases unmatched. This CDR3 reads CSVDGGSSYNEQFF. The DNA for the CDR3 is TGCAGCGTGGACGGGGGGAGCTCCTACAATGAGCAGTTCTTC.

This chain joins TRBV19 and TRBJ2-7, with D hard to call. Germline V gene sequence: CDR1 LNHDA, CDR2 SQIVND (reference sequence). Trimming cost V 3 bases and J 2 bases, with 8 bases left between them. The CDR3 totals 13 residues. The CDR3 here is CASSIGPPYEQYF. CDR3 bases: TGTGCCAGTAGTATTGGCCCCCCCTACGAGCAGTACTTC.

The genes are TRBV30 and TRBJ1-2, with D possibly TRBD1 on 6 matching bases. Trimming took 0 bases from V and 4 from J, leaving 21 bases between them. The CDR3 is 17 residues long. Germline-derived CDR1 and CDR2 are GTSNPN and SVGIG (reference sequence). CDR3 sequence reads: CAWSVMPLRRGFYGYTF. The CDR3 DNA reads as TGTGCCTGGAGTGTAATGCCCCTTCGCAGGGGCTTCTATGGCTACACCTTC. Full variable domain (remainder filled in from reference TRBV30 and TRBJ1-2): SQTIHQWPATLVQPVGSPLSLECTVEGTSNPNLYWYRQAAGRGLQLLFYSVGIGQISSEVPQNLSASRPQDRQFILSSKKLLLSDSGFYLCAWSVMPLRRGFYGYTFGSGTRLTVV.

V usage is TRBV29-1 and J usage is TRBJ1-5; D gene uncertain. The CDR3 loop spans 14 amino acids. Between the trimmed V and J ends, which lost 5 bases and 0 bases, there was a span of 11 bases. Germline CDR1 reads SQVTM; CDR2 reads ANQGSEA. Here the CDR3 reads CSVLGVDSNQPQHF. As DNA, the CDR3 is TGCAGCGTTCTGGGCGTGGATAGCAATCAGCCCCAGCATTTT. Looking up the rest from reference TRBV29-1 and TRBJ1-5 gives the full variable domain: SAVISQKPSRDICQRGTSLTIQCQVDSQVTMMFWYRQQPGQSLTLIATANQGSEATYESGFVIDKFPISRPNLTFSTLTVSNMSPEDSSIYLCSVLGVDSNQPQHFGDGTRLSIL.

CDR3 sequence (DNA): TGTGCCAGCAGCTCGGCATCCCATAGGACCGGGAATCAGCCCCAGCATTTT. Translated: CASSSASHRTGNQPQHF. The chain links TRBV7-9 to TRBJ1-5, with D hard to call. Germline loops: CDR1 SEHNR, CDR2 FQNEAQ (reference sequence). This CDR3 has 17 amino acids. Trimming took off 4 bases at V and 4 bases at J, with 20 bases between the two ends.

A few counts support this clone. The V gene is TRBV7-2, the J gene TRBJ2-1, with TRBD1 as a possible D gene (5 bases). The CDR3 runs 14 residues. The germline V gene encodes CDR1 SGHTA and CDR2 FQGNSA. The V and J ends lost 5 bases and 5 bases respectively, with 13 bases between them. CDR3: CASSRAWGNNEQFF. Here the CDR3 DNA reads TGTGCCAGCAGCCGGGCTTGGGGCAACAATGAGCAGTTCTTC.

The gene calls are TRBV2 and TRBJ2-3; no definite D call. The V end was cut by 6 bases, the J end by 1 base, with 8 bases between. Per the germline V gene, CDR1 is SNHLY and CDR2 is FYNNEI. CDR3 length: 13 residues. The CDR3 loop reads CASRAGGTDTQYF. The CDR3 nucleotides read TGTGCCAGCAGGGCAGGAGGCACAGATACGCAGTATTTT.

The J gene is TRBJ2-3, the V gene TRBV6-1; D is unclear. This CDR3 spans 12 amino acids. V lost 3 bases, J lost 4 bases, and 5 bases lay in between. Germline values: CDR1 MNHNS, CDR2 SASEGT. CDR3 sequence reads: CASSDSPDTQYF. Written as DNA, the CDR3 is TGTGCCAGCAGTGATTCCCCAGATACGCAGTATTTT.

The rearrangement uses TRBV4-1 and TRBJ2-3; weak D call: TRBD2 (6 bases). The CDR3 has 14 amino acids. Germline lookup yields CDR1 MGHRA and CDR2 YSYEKL. V was clipped by 4 bases and J by 2 bases, with 10 bases between them. The CDR3 loop is CASSLRTNTDTQYF. CDR3 coding DNA: TGCGCCAGCAGCCTCCGGACTAACACAGATACGCAGTATTTT.

The chain couples TRBV9 to TRBJ2-1, with 7 bases that match TRBD2. CDR3 length: 15 residues. The J segment lost 3 bases and the V segment lost 4 bases, leaving 7 bases of the junction unmatched. Germline CDR1 SGDLS, CDR2 YYNGEE. CDR3 sequence reads: CASSPSGRGYNEQFF. The CDR3 DNA reads as TGTGCCAGCAGCCCCTCGGGGAGGGGCTACAATGAGCAGTTCTTC.

V gene TRBV11-2 combines with J gene TRBJ2-7; tentative D call: TRBD2 (6 bases). V was clipped by 6 bases and J by 7 bases, with 16 bases between them. CDR1 and CDR2 from the germline V gene are SGHAT and FQNNGV. This CDR3 contains 13 residues. CDR3 in amino acids: CASSGGLELEQYF. The CDR3 bases are TGTGCCAGCAGTGGGGGACTCGAGCTTGAGCAGTACTTC.

CDR3 loop: CASSPPGRPGDEQYF. The CDR3 nucleotides are TGTGCCAGCTCTCCCCCAGGGCGTCCTGGGGACGAGCAGTACTTC. The chain uses TRBV18 and TRBJ2-7, with D maybe TRBD1 (5 bases). CDR3 length: 15 residues. Germline values: CDR1 KGHSH, CDR2 LQKENI. V was pared by 6 bases and J by 5 bases, with 20 bases between.

This chain links TRBV7-9 with TRBJ1-2, with D perhaps TRBD1 (6 bases). CDR1 is SEHNR and CDR2 is FQNEAQ in the germline V gene (reference sequence). With 5 bases removed from V and 2 bases from J, the gap between germline ends came to 18 bases. The CDR3 extends over 16 amino acids. In DNA form, the CDR3 reads TGTGCCAGCAGCCATTCGATGGACAGTCTGAACTATGGCTACACCTTC. Translation: CASSHSMDSLNYGYTF.